The 32 T cell receptor beta chains presented below share a single source sample, sequenced in a study of somatic mutations in cytotoxic T cells in rheumatoid arthritis. TCRdb keeps only in-frame clones here, not all; method: immunoSEQ multiplex PCR. The sample yields about 16,000 clones, about four fifths seen once. Sequenced material: CD8+ T cells sorted from blood. The source is an adult with rheumatoid arthritis.

The table lists this clone with a few counts. The chain employs TRBV4-1 and TRBJ2-7; the D is unclear. The CDR3 consists of 15 residues. The germline V gene encodes CDR1 MGHRA and CDR2 YSYEKL. Trimming pared 0 bases from V and 2 bases from J, leaving 11 bases between. The CDR3 DNA is TGCGCCAGCAGCCAAGATGGGCCGAGTACCTACGAGCAGTACTTC. This encodes CASSQDGPSTYEQYF.

The V gene is TRBV7-2, the J gene TRBJ2-7, with 10 bases aligning to TRBD2. J was trimmed by 0 bases and V by 8 bases; bases with no gene match: 4. The CDR3 runs to 14 residues. The germline V gene encodes CDR1 SGHTA and CDR2 FQGNSA. The CDR3 spells CASSVAGGSYEQYF. CDR3 sequence (DNA): TGTGCCAGCTCAGTAGCGGGAGGCTCCTACGAGCAGTACTTC.

Concerning this clone: The sample carries other DNA sequences with the same CDR3. The rearrangement links TRBV4-2 to TRBJ2-3, with D uncertain. The V gene lost 4 bases and the J gene lost 0 bases, with 5 bases spanning the gap. Looked up from germline, CDR1 is LGHNA and CDR2 is YNFKEQ. The CDR3 has 13 amino acids. The CDR3 sequence is CASSPESTDTQYF. For the CDR3, the DNA is TGTGCCAGCAGCCCTGAGAGCACAGATACGCAGTATTTT.

The chain joins TRBV7-6 to TRBJ2-1; D is unclear. Germline CDR1 and CDR2: SGHVS and FNYEAQ. V lost 8 bases and J 10 bases, leaving 15 bases between the germline ends. CDR3 length: 12 residues. As DNA, the CDR3 is TGTGCCAGCTACTTAATGGTCGGCGAGCAGTTCTTC. It yields the protein CASYLMVGEQFF.

The gene calls are TRBV25-1 and TRBJ2-1; no clear D gene. Germline V gene sequence: CDR1 MGHDK, CDR2 SYGVNS. V lost 4 bases to trimming and J lost 8 bases, with 9 bases between them. The CDR3 consists of 12 residues. The CDR3 DNA follows: TGTGCCAGCAGTGTCCGGCCTGATGAGCAGTTCTTC. Its translation is CASSVRPDEQFF. Full variable domain (remainder filled in from reference TRBV25-1 and TRBJ2-1): EADIYQTPRYLVIGTGKKITLECSQTMGHDKMYWYQQDPGMELHLIHYSYGVNSTEKGDLSSESTVSRIRTEHFPLTLESARPSHTSQYLCASSVRPDEQFFGPGTRLTVL.

The rearrangement uses TRBV14 and TRBJ2-1, with 9 nucleotides matching TRBD2. This CDR3 spans 16 amino acids. Germline CDR1 and CDR2: SGHDN and FVKESK. With V trimmed by 1 base and J by 0 bases, 1 base remained unmatched. CDR3 protein: CASSQVSGSSYNEQFF. Written as DNA, the CDR3 is TGTGCCAGCAGCCAAGTTAGCGGGAGCTCCTACAATGAGCAGTTCTTC. Looking up the rest from reference TRBV14 and TRBJ2-1 gives the full variable domain: EAGVTQFPSHSVIEKGQTVTLRCDPISGHDNLYWYRRVMGKEIKFLLHFVKESKQDESGMPNNRFLAERTGGTYSTLKVQPAELEDSGVYFCASSQVSGSSYNEQFFGPGTRLTVL.

The V gene is TRBV5-1, the J gene TRBJ1-1; D gene unclear. The CDR3 extends over 13 amino acids. CDR1 SGHRS and CDR2 YFSETQ come from the germline V gene. The V gene lost 0 bases and the J gene lost 4 bases, with 7 bases spanning the gap. This chain's CDR3 is CASSLGGITEAFF. For the CDR3, the DNA is TGCGCCAGCAGCTTGGGAGGGATCACTGAAGCTTTCTTT.

The V call is TRBV10-3, the J call TRBJ2-5; D is perhaps TRBD1 (7 bases). The CDR3 runs to 14 residues. V dropped 0 bases and J dropped 4 bases, with 9 bases sitting between them. Germline lookup yields CDR1 ENHRY and CDR2 SYGVKD. The DNA of the CDR3 is TGTGCCATCAGTGAGTCCCAGGGGGGAGAGACCCAGTACTTC. This encodes CAISESQGGETQYF.

This chain links TRBV9 with TRBJ2-1, with 9 bases aligning to TRBD1. Trimming at V came to 2 bases and at J to 4 bases, leaving 7 bases not matched to a gene. The CDR3 loop spans 16 amino acids. Germline lookup yields CDR1 SGDLS and CDR2 YYNGEE. The chain's CDR3 is CASSVSGTGNYNEQFF. As DNA, the CDR3 is TGTGCCAGCAGCGTTTCCGGGACAGGGAATTACAATGAGCAGTTCTTC.

The V gene is TRBV9, the J gene TRBJ2-7; D tentatively reads TRBD1 or TRBD2 (5 bases each). CDR3 length: 15 amino acids. Trimming removed 0 bases from V and 2 bases from J, with 12 bases in between. Germline CDR1 and CDR2: SGDLS and YYNGEE. Here the CDR3 DNA reads TGTGCCAGCAGCGTAGGGGGGTCTATTACCTACGAGCAGTACTTC. It codes for CASSVGGSITYEQYF.

The chain uses TRBV7-2 and TRBJ2-2, with 8 bases identical to TRBD1. V was clipped by 8 bases and J by 3 bases; unmatched bases: 5. This CDR3 has 14 amino acids. Germline CDR1 reads SGHTA; CDR2 reads FQGNSA. The CDR3 nucleotides read TGTGCCAGCTTGACAGGGGCTTACACCGGGGAGCTGTTTTTT. This encodes CASLTGAYTGELFF.

The V gene is TRBV11-2, the J gene TRBJ2-7, with 8 bases fitting TRBD2. V was pared by 3 bases and J by 5 bases, with 3 bases of the junction left unmatched. Germline V CDR1 and CDR2: SGHAT, FQNNGV. The CDR3 runs to 13 residues. The CDR3 spells CASSLTSDHEQYF. The CDR3 DNA reads TGTGCCAGCAGCTTGACTAGCGATCACGAGCAGTACTTC.

The rearrangement joins TRBV9 to TRBJ2-5, with TRBD2 identical over 9 bases. The germline V gene has CDR1 SGDLS and CDR2 YYNGEE. V gave up 3 bases and J gave up 5 bases; unmatched junction bases: 8. CDR3 length: 15 residues. CDR3 nucleotides: TGTGCCAGCAGCGAGACTAGCGGTCCAGGGGAGACCCAGTACTTC. Its translation is CASSETSGPGETQYF.

The genes are TRBV12-5 and TRBJ2-1, with D tentatively TRBD2 (6 bases). Germline V gene lookup returns CDR1 LGHNT and CDR2 FRNRAP. V lost 5 bases and J lost 8, with 13 bases in between. The CDR3 loop spans 13 amino acids. CDR3 sequence: CASGNGERDEQFF. The DNA for the CDR3 is TGTGCTAGTGGTAACGGCGAGCGGGATGAGCAGTTCTTC.

In its sample, this clone ranks as large. The chain uses TRBV6-6 and TRBJ1-1; TRBD1 aligns across 7 bases. The CDR3 loop spans 12 amino acids. The germline CDR1 and CDR2 sequences are MNHNY and SVGAGI (reference sequence). The junction had 9 bases not matched to a gene; V was cut back by 7 bases and J by 10 bases. The chain's CDR3 is CASITGAEGAFF. CDR3 DNA: TGTGCCAGCATCACAGGGGCTGAAGGAGCTTTCTTT.

This chain joins TRBV13 and TRBJ2-7; TRBD1 matches at 9 bases. From germline, CDR1 is PRHDT and CDR2 FYEKMQ (reference sequence). The CDR3 consists of 15 residues. The J segment lost 5 bases and the V segment lost 4 bases, leaving 9 bases of the junction unmatched. The CDR3 DNA reads as TGTGCCAGCAGCTGCCCGGGACAGGGTTTACACGAGCAGTACTTC. Protein: CASSCPGQGLHEQYF.

This clone was seen a handful of times. The chain employs TRBV27 and TRBJ2-7, with a possible D match to TRBD2 (5 bases). V was cut by 2 bases and J by 3 bases, with 11 bases left in between. The germline gives CDR1 MNHEY, CDR2 SMNVEV (reference sequence). The CDR3 sequence is 14 residues long. CDR3 in amino acids: CASSLMDGGYEQYF. DNA of the CDR3: TGTGCCAGCAGTTTAATGGACGGAGGCTACGAGCAGTACTTC.

This clone has only a few counts. CDR3 coding DNA: TGTGCCAGTAGTATTTCGACAGGGTATAGCAATCAGCCCCAGCATTTT. It is translated as CASSISTGYSNQPQHF. This chain links TRBV19 with TRBJ1-5; 7 bases are shared with TRBD1. This CDR3 comprises 16 residues. With 3 bases clipped from V and 0 bases from J, the junction kept 5 bases outside the gene matches. Looked up from germline, CDR1 is LNHDA and CDR2 is SQIVND (reference sequence).

The rearrangement links TRBV27 to TRBJ1-1; weak D call: TRBD1 (6 bases). The CDR3 spans 13 residues. Germline loops: CDR1 MNHEY, CDR2 SMNVEV (reference sequence). The V gene lost 6 bases and the J gene lost 2 bases, with 10 bases spanning the gap. CDR3 in amino acids: CASRKGGNTEAFF. CDR3 sequence (DNA): TGTGCCAGCAGGAAGGGGGGCAACACTGAAGCTTTCTTT.

The CDR3 nucleotides read TGTGCCAGTAGTATACTGGGACAGGTTGGGGACGAGCAGTACTTC. It translates to CASSILGQVGDEQYF. The rearrangement links TRBV19 to TRBJ2-7, with 8 bases that match TRBD1. This CDR3 contains 15 residues. V dropped 2 bases and J dropped 5; count of bases not matched to a gene: 8. Germline V CDR1 and CDR2: LNHDA, SQIVND (reference sequence).

The V and J genes are TRBV9 and TRBJ2-1, with 14 bases identical to TRBD2. Per the germline V gene, CDR1 is SGDLS and CDR2 is YYNGEE. V dropped 7 bases and J dropped 8; count of bases not matched to a gene: 14. This CDR3 region has 17 residues. The CDR3 bases are TGTGCCAGCTCCAAAGGGTCGACTAGCGGGAGGGCCTATGAGCAGTTCTTC. Protein product: CASSKGSTSGRAYEQFF.

This sequence joins TRBV11-3 and TRBJ2-1; D unclear. The CDR3 consists of 15 residues. V gave up 1 base and J gave up 2 bases, with 9 bases separating them. From germline, CDR1 is SGHNT and CDR2 YENEEA. The CDR3 nucleotides are TGTGCCAGCAGCTTAGGTATTGGTCCCTACAATGAGCAGTTCTTC. Translating it yields CASSLGIGPYNEQFF.

CDR3 nucleotide sequence: TGTGCCAGCAGCTTAGGTGGGAGGGGTGGCGATGAGCAGTTCTTC. This translates into CASSLGGRGGDEQFF. The chain couples TRBV7-3 to TRBJ2-1; TRBD2 matches at 7 bases. After removal of 2 bases from V and 8 bases from J, the junction contained 9 bases not matched to a gene. The V gene's germline CDR1 is SGHTA and CDR2 FQGTGA. CDR3 size: 15 residues. Variable domain in full (rest from reference TRBV7-3 and TRBJ2-1): GAGVSQTPSNKVTEKGKYVELRCDPISGHTALYWYRQSLGQGPEFLIYFQGTGAADDSGLPNDRFFAVRPEGSVSTLKIQRTERGDSAVYLCASSLGGRGGDEQFFGPGTRLTVL.

This chain connects TRBV6-5 to TRBJ1-2, with 9 bases lining up with TRBD1. J gave up 2 bases and V 2 bases, and 3 bases lay outside the gene matches. This CDR3 has 15 residues. Germline loops: CDR1 MNHEY, CDR2 SVGAGI. The CDR3: CASSYTGQGNYGYTF. The CDR3 DNA is TGTGCCAGCAGTTACACGGGACAGGGAAACTATGGCTACACCTTC.

The table lists this clone with a count of one. The rearrangement uses TRBV7-2 and TRBJ2-5, with TRBD2 identical over 12 bases. Matching the DNA end better, TRBJ2-7 makes the J call doubtful. Germline-derived CDR1 and CDR2 are SGHTA and FQGNSA. CDR3 size: 16 residues. CDR3 loop: CASSPSPLAGGYEQYF. DNA for the CDR3: TGTGCCAGCAGCCCATCCCCACTAGCGGGAGGCTACGAGCAGTACTTC.

V usage is TRBV7-6 and J usage is TRBJ2-7; 7 nucleotides match TRBD1. Trimming removed 5 bases from V and 3 bases from J; junction bases left unmatched: 10. Germline CDR1 and CDR2: SGHVS and FNYEAQ. The CDR3 is 15 amino acids. The CDR3 DNA reads TGTGCCAGCAGCCCACGGGACAGCCCAAACTACGAGCAGTACTTC. This codes for CASSPRDSPNYEQYF. Variable domain in full (rest from reference TRBV7-6 and TRBJ2-7): GAGVSQSPRYKVTKRGQDVALRCDPISGHVSLYWYRQALGQGPEFLTYFNYEAQQDKSGLPNDRFSAERPEGSISTLTIQRTEQRDSAMYRCASSPRDSPNYEQYFGPGTRLTVT.

For this clone: Its ends do not fully match the called genes, so a read error is possible. The chain links TRBV7-7 to TRBJ2-2, with D tentatively TRBD2 (6 bases). The CDR3 covers 15 residues. The germline CDR1 and CDR2 sequences are SSHAT and FNYEAQ (reference sequence). CDR3 coding DNA: TGTGCTAGCAGCTTTGGGACTTTAGGCACCGGGGAGCTGTTTTTT. Protein sequence: CASSFGTLGTGELFF. Full variable domain (outside the CDR3, taken from reference TRBV7-7 and TRBJ2-2): GAGVSQSPRYKVTKRGQDVTLRCDPISSHATLYWYQQALGQGPEFLTYFNYEAQPDKSGLPSDRFSAERPEGSISTLTIQRTEQRDSAMYRCASSFGTLGTGELFFGEGSRLTVL.

V gene TRBV6-5 combines with J gene TRBJ1-1; D not certain. The CDR3 totals 13 residues. Germline CDR1 is MNHEY and CDR2 is SVGAGI. With 5 bases removed from V and 4 bases from J, the gap between germline ends came to 11 bases. Written as DNA, the CDR3 is TGTGCCAGCAGTCCCCGGGTTGCCACTGAAGCTTTCTTT. It is translated as CASSPRVATEAFF.

J is TRBJ1-2 and V is TRBV13; D perhaps matches TRBD1 (5 bases). Trimming pared 5 bases from V and 8 bases from J, leaving 12 bases between. CDR3 size: 12 residues. Germline V CDR1 and CDR2: PRHDT, FYEKMQ (reference sequence). The CDR3 is CASSTSGDGYTF. The DNA of the CDR3 is TGTGCCAGCAGCACCTCGGGGGACGGCTACACCTTC. Full variable domain (remainder filled in from reference TRBV13 and TRBJ1-2): AAGVIQSPRHLIKEKRETATLKCYPIPRHDTVYWYQQGPGQDPQFLISFYEKMQSDKGSIPDRFSAQQFSDYHSELNMSSLELGDSALYFCASSTSGDGYTFGSGTRLTVV.

The gene calls are TRBV7-6 and TRBJ2-7; 8 nucleotides agree with TRBD2. V shed 2 bases and J 0 bases; nucleotides not matched to a gene: 3. This CDR3 region has 15 residues. Germline values: CDR1 SGHVS, CDR2 FNYEAQ. The CDR3 reads CASSLRREDSYEQYF. The CDR3 nucleotides read TGTGCCAGCAGCTTACGGCGGGAGGACTCCTACGAGCAGTACTTC.

For this clone: The junction departs from the called germline gene at one end, perhaps through a read error. The V and J genes are TRBV11-1 and TRBJ1-2; 7 bases are shared with TRBD1. CDR3 length: 12 amino acids. The germline V gene has CDR1 SGHAT and CDR2 FQDESV (reference sequence). The CDR3 DNA reads TGTGCCAGCAGCCGTTTTGGACAGGCCCAGCTATTC. The encoded protein is CASSRFGQAQLF.

This sequence joins TRBV2 and TRBJ2-2; 10 nucleotides align to TRBD2. This CDR3 spans 18 amino acids. Trimming removed 5 bases from V and 1 base from J; junction bases left unmatched: 10. Germline V gene lookup returns CDR1 SNHLY and CDR2 FYNNEI. The CDR3 nucleotides are TGTGCCAGCAGTCTCGGGGTAGCGGGAGGCCTGAACACCGGGGAGCTGTTTTTT. Its protein product is CASSLGVAGGLNTGELFF.